A single sample gave rise to the 13 T cell receptor beta chains below, sequenced in a study of OX40 agonist ivuxolimab in advanced cancers. Using immunoSEQ multiplex PCR, the repertoire was profiled, and TCRdb retains in-frame clones only, with some absent. Of tens of thousands of clones in the sample, 85% to 90% were seen once. Sequencing was performed on CD4+ or CD8+ T cells sorted from blood, taken in a trial of the OX40 agonist ivuxolimab. These receptor sequences come from an adult with an advanced solid tumor such as melanoma, head and neck, liver or kidney cancer.

V gene TRBV6-4 combines with J gene TRBJ2-7, with D uncertain. Trimming took 0 bases from V and 0 from J, leaving 3 bases between them. The CDR3 consists of 13 residues. The germline gives CDR1 MRHNA, CDR2 SNTAGT. CDR3 residues: CASSDSRSYEQYF. The CDR3 nucleotides are TGTGCCAGCAGTGACTCCCGCTCCTACGAGCAGTACTTC.

A note on this clone: The same CDR3 can be traced to other DNA sequences in this sample. The chain employs TRBV11-3 and TRBJ2-1, with 8 bases lining up with TRBD2. V trimming: 0 bases; J trimming: 0 bases; junction bases outside the gene matches: 1. The CDR3 covers 16 residues. CDR1 and CDR2 (germline): SGHNT, YENEEA. CDR3 protein: CASSLEGLDSYNEQFF. The CDR3 DNA reads TGTGCCAGCAGCTTAGAGGGACTAGACTCCTACAATGAGCAGTTCTTC.

The J gene is TRBJ2-5, the V gene TRBV27; TRBD2 agrees at 9 bases. This CDR3 contains 16 residues. From germline, CDR1 is MNHEY and CDR2 SMNVEV (reference sequence). Germline trimming cut 3 bases from V and 5 bases from J; bases unmatched to any gene: 10. In nucleotides, the CDR3 is TGTGCCAGCAGTTTTTGGTCTAGCGGGACGGGGGAGACCCAGTACTTC. Protein sequence: CASSFWSSGTGETQYF.

The chain joins TRBV7-6 to TRBJ2-2; D unclear. CDR1 and CDR2 (germline): SGHVS, FNYEAQ. V gave up 7 bases and J gave up 4 bases, with 16 bases separating them. There are 15 residues in the CDR3. The DNA of the CDR3 is TGTGCCAGCAATTTCCAAGGCCAAGGCACCGGGGAGCTGTTTTTT. Translating gives CASNFQGQGTGELFF.

V gene TRBV4-1 combines with J gene TRBJ1-2, with 8 nucleotides matching TRBD1. CDR1 and CDR2 (germline): MGHRA, YSYEKL. This CDR3 comprises 14 residues. J gave up 3 bases and V 4 bases, and 4 bases lay outside the gene matches. The CDR3 loop is CASSRGQGHYGYTF. DNA for the CDR3: TGCGCCAGCAGCCGCGGACAGGGTCACTATGGCTACACCTTC.

This clone turned up a few times. The V call is TRBV10-1, the J call TRBJ1-6; D gene ambiguous. V shed 2 bases and J shed 3 bases, with 8 bases lying between them. Looked up from germline, CDR1 is WNHNN and CDR2 is SYGVQD (reference sequence). The CDR3 extends over 15 amino acids. As DNA, the CDR3 is TGCGCCAGCAGTGAGGATCGGGGCTATAATTCACCCCTCCACTTT. It yields the protein CASSEDRGYNSPLHF.

The DNA of the CDR3 is TGTGCCAGTAGTATAGATCGGGAAGGTAGACGCTACAATGAGCAGTTCTTC. Its translation is CASSIDREGRRYNEQFF. The J gene is TRBJ2-1, the V gene TRBV19, with D possibly matching TRBD2 (5 bases). CDR1 is LNHDA and CDR2 is SQIVND in the germline V gene (reference sequence). CDR3 length: 17 residues. Trimming removed 0 bases from V and 3 bases from J, with 15 bases in between.

The chain is built from TRBV27 and TRBJ2-5, with 10 bases matching TRBD2. CDR1 is MNHEY, CDR2 SMNVEV, per germline (reference sequence). V trimming: 5 bases; J trimming: 5 bases; junction bases outside the gene matches: 17. This CDR3 region has 18 residues. The DNA of the CDR3 is TGTGCCAGCAGTCTACGACTAGTCCTAGCGGGAGCGCAGGAGACCCAGTACTTC. This translates into CASSLRLVLAGAQETQYF.

The chain recombines TRBV7-9 with TRBJ2-3; 8 bases are shared with TRBD2. The CDR3 has 17 residues. V was clipped by 5 bases and J by 0 bases; unmatched bases: 10. Germline CDR1 is SEHNR and CDR2 is FQNEAQ (reference sequence). Written as DNA, the CDR3 is TGTGCCAGCAGCCGACAGAGAGCGGGGGAGAGCACAGATACGCAGTATTTT. Amino acid sequence: CASSRQRAGESTDTQYF.

In this sample, this clone turned up once. The chain couples TRBV30 to TRBJ1-2; no clear D gene. There are 13 residues in the CDR3. Germline-derived CDR1 and CDR2 are GTSNPN and SVGIG (reference sequence). The V end lost 0 bases, the J end lost 5 bases, and 10 bases lay between the germline ends. The CDR3 DNA is TGTGCCTGGAGTGTAGTTAAGGGTTATGGCTACACCTTC. Amino acids: CAWSVVKGYGYTF.

CDR3 coding DNA: TGTGCCAGTAGTATCTACAGGTCCTTCTCCTACGAGCAGTACTTC. Its translation is CASSIYRSFSYEQYF. This rearrangement joins TRBV19 to TRBJ2-7; tentative D call: TRBD1 (5 bases). The CDR3 spans 15 residues. The V and J ends lost 3 bases and 0 bases respectively, with 12 bases between them. CDR1 and CDR2 from the germline V gene are LNHDA and SQIVND (reference sequence). The variable domain in full, completed from reference TRBV19 and TRBJ2-7, reads DGGITQSPKYLFRKEGQNVTLSCEQNLNHDAMYWYRQDPGQGLRLIYYSQIVNDFQKGDIAEGYSVSREKKESFPLTVTSAQKNPTAFYLCASSIYRSFSYEQYFGPGTRLTVT.

The chain carries TRBV5-4 and TRBJ2-5; perhaps TRBD2 as D (5 bases). From germline, CDR1 is SGHNT and CDR2 YYREEE (reference sequence). V was trimmed by 4 bases and J by 5 bases, leaving 15 bases between them. This CDR3 spans 14 amino acids. The CDR3 region is CASSRPRTGETQYF. In DNA form, the CDR3 reads TGTGCCAGCAGCCGCCCCCGGACTGGTGAGACCCAGTACTTC.

This clone was observed once. This chain joins TRBV30 and TRBJ2-3; D not certain. The V end lost 2 bases, the J end lost 4 bases, and 7 bases lay between the germline ends. Per germline, CDR1 GTSNPN and CDR2 SVGIG (reference sequence). The CDR3 contains 12 residues. The CDR3 nucleotides read TGTGCCTGGAGTTTTTCCGCAGATACGCAGTATTTT. Translating it yields CAWSFSADTQYF.